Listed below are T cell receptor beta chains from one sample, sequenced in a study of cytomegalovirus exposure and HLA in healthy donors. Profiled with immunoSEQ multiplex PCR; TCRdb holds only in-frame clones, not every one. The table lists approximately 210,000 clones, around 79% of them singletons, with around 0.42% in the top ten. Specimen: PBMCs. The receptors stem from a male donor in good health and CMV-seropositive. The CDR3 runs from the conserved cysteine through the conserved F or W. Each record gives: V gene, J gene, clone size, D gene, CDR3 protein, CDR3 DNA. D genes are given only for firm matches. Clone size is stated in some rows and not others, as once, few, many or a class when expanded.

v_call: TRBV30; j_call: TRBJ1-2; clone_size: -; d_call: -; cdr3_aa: CAWSEQANYGYTF; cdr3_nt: TGTGCCTGGAGTGAACAGGCTAACTATGGCTACACCTTC
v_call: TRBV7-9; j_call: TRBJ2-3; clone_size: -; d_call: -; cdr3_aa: CASSLEAVSTDTQYF; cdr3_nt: TGTGCCAGCAGCTTAGAGGCGGTTAGCACAGATACGCAGTATTTT
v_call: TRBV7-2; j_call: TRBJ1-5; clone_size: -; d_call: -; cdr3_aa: CASSLFTRGDQPQHF; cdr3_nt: TGTGCCAGCAGCCTCTTTACCAGGGGAGATCAGCCCCAGCATTTT
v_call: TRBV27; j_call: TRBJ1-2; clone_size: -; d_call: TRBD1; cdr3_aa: CASSGTDLYGYTF; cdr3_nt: TGTGCCAGCAGTGGGACAGACCTCTATGGCTACACCTTC
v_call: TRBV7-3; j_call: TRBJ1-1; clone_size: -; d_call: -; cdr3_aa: CASSPQGYTEAFF; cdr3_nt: TGTGCCAGCAGCCCACAGGGTTACACTGAAGCTTTCTTT
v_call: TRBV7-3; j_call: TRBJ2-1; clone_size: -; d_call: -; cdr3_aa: CASSTFGGNEQFF; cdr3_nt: TGTGCCAGCAGCACGTTCGGCGGCAATGAGCAGTTCTTC
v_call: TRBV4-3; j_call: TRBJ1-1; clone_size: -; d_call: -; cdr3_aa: CASSQDAGEKNTEAFF; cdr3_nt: TGCGCCAGCAGCCAAGACGCAGGGGAGAAGAACACTGAAGCTTTCTTT
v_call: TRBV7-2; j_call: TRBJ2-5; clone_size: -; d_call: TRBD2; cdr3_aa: CASSFWSGRAGSETQYF; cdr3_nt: TGTGCCAGCAGCTTTTGGAGCGGGAGGGCCGGGTCGGAGACCCAGTACTTC
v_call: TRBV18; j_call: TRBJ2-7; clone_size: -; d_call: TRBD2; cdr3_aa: CASSLPTSGVYEQYF; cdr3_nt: TGTGCCAGCTCACTCCCGACTAGCGGGGTGTACGAGCAGTACTTC
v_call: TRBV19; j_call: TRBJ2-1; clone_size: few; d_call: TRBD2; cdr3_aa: CASSMRLAQEGIRNEQFF; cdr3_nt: TGTGCCAGTAGTATGAGACTAGCCCAGGAGGGGATACGCAATGAGCAGTTCTTC
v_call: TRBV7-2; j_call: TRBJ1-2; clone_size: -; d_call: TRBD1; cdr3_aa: CASSFTGTATNYGYTF; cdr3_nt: TGTGCCAGCAGCTTCACCGGGACAGCTACTAACTATGGCTACACCTTC
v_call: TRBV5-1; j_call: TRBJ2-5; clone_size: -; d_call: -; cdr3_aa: CASTWTGGQETQYF; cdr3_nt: TGCGCCAGCACCTGGACCGGGGGTCAAGAGACCCAGTACTTC
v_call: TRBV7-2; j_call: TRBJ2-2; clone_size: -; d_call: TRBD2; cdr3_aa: CASSLGRGALNTGELFF; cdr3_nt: TGTGCCAGCAGCCTTGGGCGGGGGGCGTTGAACACCGGGGAGCTGTTTTTT
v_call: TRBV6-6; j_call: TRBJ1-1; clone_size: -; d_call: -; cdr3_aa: CASSYPGLADTEAFF; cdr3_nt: TGTGCCAGCAGTTACCCCGGTCTGGCGGACACTGAAGCTTTCTTT
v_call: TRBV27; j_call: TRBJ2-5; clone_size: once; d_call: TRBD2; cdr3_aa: CASSLRGTSGKLETQYF; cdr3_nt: TGTGCCAGCAGCCTTCGTGGGACTAGCGGGAAATTAGAGACCCAGTACTTC
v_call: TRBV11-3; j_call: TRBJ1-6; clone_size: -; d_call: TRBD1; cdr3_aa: CASSPTGGNSPLHF; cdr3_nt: TGTGCCAGCAGCCCGACAGGGGGAAATTCACCCCTCCACTTT
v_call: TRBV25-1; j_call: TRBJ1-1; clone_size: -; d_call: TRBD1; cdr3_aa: CASRQGVSTEAFF; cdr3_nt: TGTGCCAGCAGGCAGGGGGTCTCCACTGAAGCTTTCTTT
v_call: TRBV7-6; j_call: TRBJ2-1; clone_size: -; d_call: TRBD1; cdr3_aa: CASSFGTGYFYEQFF; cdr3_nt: TGTGCCAGCAGCTTTGGGACAGGGTACTTTTATGAGCAGTTCTTC
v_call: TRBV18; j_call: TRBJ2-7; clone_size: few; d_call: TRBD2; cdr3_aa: CASSPTSGNYEQYF; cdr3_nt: TGTGCCAGCTCACCGACTAGCGGGAACTACGAGCAGTACTTC
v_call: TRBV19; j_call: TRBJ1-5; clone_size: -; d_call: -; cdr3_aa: CASSIVREFGNQPQHF; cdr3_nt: TGTGCCAGTAGTATAGTAAGAGAGTTCGGCAATCAGCCCCAGCATTTT
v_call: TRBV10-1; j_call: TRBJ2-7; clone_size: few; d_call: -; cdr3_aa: CARGHCKVTSQYF; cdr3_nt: TGCGCCAGGGGGCACTGCAAGGTTACGAGCCAGTACTTC
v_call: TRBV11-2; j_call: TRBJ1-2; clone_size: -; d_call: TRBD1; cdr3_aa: CASSLLGTGANYGYTF; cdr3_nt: TGTGCCAGCAGCTTACTGGGGACAGGGGCTAACTATGGCTACACCTTC
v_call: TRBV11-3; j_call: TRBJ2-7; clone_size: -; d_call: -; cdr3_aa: CASSLGPGRDYEQYF; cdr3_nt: TGTGCCAGCAGCTTAGGCCCGGGGCGGGACTACGAGCAGTACTTC
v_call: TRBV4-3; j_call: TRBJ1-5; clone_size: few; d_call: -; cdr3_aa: CASSQGSDQPQHF; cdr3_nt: TGCGCCAGCAGCCAAGGATCGGATCAGCCCCAGCATTTT
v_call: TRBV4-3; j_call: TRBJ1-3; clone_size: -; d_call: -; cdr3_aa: CASSQDLVSGNTIYF; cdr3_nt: TGCGCCAGCAGCCAAGATCTCGTCTCTGGAAACACCATATATTTT
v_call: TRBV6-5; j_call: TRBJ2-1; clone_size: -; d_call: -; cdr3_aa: CASSYSSGIEQFF; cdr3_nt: TGTGCCAGCAGTTACTCGTCGGGGATTGAGCAGTTCTTC
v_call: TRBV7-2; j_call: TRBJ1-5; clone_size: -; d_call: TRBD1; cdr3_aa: CASSLGPSQGGAPQHF; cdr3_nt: TGTGCCAGCAGCTTAGGCCCCTCACAGGGGGGTGCGCCCCAGCATTTT
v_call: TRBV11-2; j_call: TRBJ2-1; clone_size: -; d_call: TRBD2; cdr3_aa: CASSPIYGTSGRARDEQFF; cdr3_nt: TGTGCCAGCAGCCCGATATACGGGACTAGCGGGAGGGCACGCGATGAGCAGTTCTTC
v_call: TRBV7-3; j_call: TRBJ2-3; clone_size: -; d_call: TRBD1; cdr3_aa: CASSSGDRGLDTQYF; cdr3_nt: TGTGCCAGCAGCTCTGGAGACAGGGGGCTGGATACGCAGTATTTT
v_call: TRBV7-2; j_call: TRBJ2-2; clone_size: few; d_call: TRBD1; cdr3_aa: CASSIQGDATGELFF; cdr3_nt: TGTGCCAGCAGCATCCAGGGGGACGCTACCGGGGAGCTGTTTTTT
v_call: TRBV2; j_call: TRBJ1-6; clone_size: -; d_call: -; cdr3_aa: CASSEEARYSPLHF; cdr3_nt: TGTGCCAGCAGTGAAGAGGCTAGGTATTCACCCCTCCACTTT
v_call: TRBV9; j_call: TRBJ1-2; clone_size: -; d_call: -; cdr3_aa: CASSPGHGAGYTF; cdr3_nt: TGTGCCAGCAGCCCCGGCCATGGGGCTGGCTACACCTTC
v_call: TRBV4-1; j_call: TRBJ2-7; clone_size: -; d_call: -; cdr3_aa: CASSQAGLLFQGTYEQYF; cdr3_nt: TGCGCCAGCAGCCAAGCAGGCCTTTTATTTCAGGGAACCTACGAGCAGTACTTC
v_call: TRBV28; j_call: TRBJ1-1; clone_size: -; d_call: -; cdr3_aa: CASSLQGSAFF; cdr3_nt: TGTGCCAGCAGTCTTCAGGGGTCCGCTTTCTTT
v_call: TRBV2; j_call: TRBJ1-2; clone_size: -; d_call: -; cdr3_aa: CASSEDRAHPYTF; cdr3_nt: TGTGCCAGCAGTGAAGACAGGGCACACCCTTACACCTTC
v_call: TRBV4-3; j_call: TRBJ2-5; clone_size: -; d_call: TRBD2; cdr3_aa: CASSQGSGYGLWETQYF; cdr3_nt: TGCGCCAGCAGCCAAGGTAGCGGGTACGGTCTCTGGGAGACCCAGTACTTC
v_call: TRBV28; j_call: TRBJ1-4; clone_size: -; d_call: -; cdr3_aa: CASSHQRLPTNEKLFF; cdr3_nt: TGTGCCAGCTCCCATCAGCGGCTACCAACTAATGAAAAACTGTTTTTT
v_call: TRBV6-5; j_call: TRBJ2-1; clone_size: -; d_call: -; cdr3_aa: CASSYSVRAGNNEQFF; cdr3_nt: TGTGCCAGCAGTTACTCTGTTCGGGCGGGAAACAATGAGCAGTTCTTC
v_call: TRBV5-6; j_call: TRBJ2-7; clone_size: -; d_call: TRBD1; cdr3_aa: CASSLPTGGGEQYF; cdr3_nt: TGTGCCAGCAGCTTGCCGACAGGGGGCGGCGAGCAGTACTTC
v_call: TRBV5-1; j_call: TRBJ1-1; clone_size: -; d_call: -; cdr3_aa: CASSLRGLVTEAFF; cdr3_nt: TGCGCCAGCAGCCTGAGAGGATTAGTCACTGAAGCTTTCTTT
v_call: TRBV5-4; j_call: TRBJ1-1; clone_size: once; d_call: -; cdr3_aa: CASSPGRSGNTEAFF; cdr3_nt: TGTGCCAGCAGCCCCGGGAGGTCGGGGAACACTGAAGCTTTCTTT